Below, 25 T cell receptor beta chains from the same sample are listed, as sequenced in a study of T cell responses to AZD1222 COVID-19 vaccine. Measured with immunoSEQ multiplex PCR; TCRdb has only the in-frame clones, and not every one. In the table there are about 180,000 clones, 70% to 90% of which are singletons. The specimen was peripheral blood, collected 28 days after the second AZD1222 dose. The receptors come from an adult who received the AZD1222 COVID-19 vaccine.

The genes are TRBV12-3 or TRBV12-4 and TRBJ1-1; 7 bases agree with TRBD1. Germline trimming cut 6 bases from V and 7 bases from J; bases unmatched to any gene: 2. The CDR3 runs to 11 residues. This CDR3 is CASRGQREAFF. The CDR3 nucleotides read TGTGCCAGCAGGGGACAGCGTGAAGCTTTCTTT.

This clone came up a few times. This chain joins TRBV7-3 and TRBJ2-1, with a weak D call TRBD1 (6 bases). Looked up from germline, CDR1 is SGHTA and CDR2 is FQGTGA. The CDR3 extends over 14 amino acids. V dropped 2 bases and J dropped 7 bases, with 12 bases sitting between them. The DNA for the CDR3 is TGTGCCAGCAGCTTATCCGGAAGGGGGAATGAGCAGTTCTTC. This gives the protein CASSLSGRGNEQFF.

This rearrangement joins TRBV5-4 to TRBJ2-3, with TRBD1 identical over 7 bases. The germline gives CDR1 SGHNT, CDR2 YYREEE (reference sequence). The J segment lost 1 base and the V segment lost 3 bases, leaving 5 bases of the junction unmatched. This CDR3 contains 15 residues. Written as DNA, the CDR3 is TGTGCCAGCAGCTCGGGGCAGGGGGGCACAGATACGCAGTATTTT. Translation: CASSSGQGGTDTQYF.

This clone is a singleton in its sample. The rearrangement joins TRBV9 to TRBJ1-5; TRBD1 might be the D (5 bases). CDR3 length: 14 amino acids. With 0 bases removed from V and 7 bases from J, the gap between germline ends came to 11 bases. Germline CDR1 and CDR2: SGDLS and YYNGEE. In DNA, the CDR3 is TGTGCCAGCAGCGTAGACGGGGGAGGACAGCCCCAGCATTTT. It yields the protein CASSVDGGGQPQHF.

The chain joins TRBV28 to TRBJ2-7; 9 positions match TRBD1. The CDR3 length is 12 residues. With 8 bases clipped from V and 4 bases from J, the junction kept 3 bases outside the gene matches. CDR1 and CDR2 (germline): MDHEN, SYDVKM. The CDR3 DNA reads TGTGCCAGCGGGGACAGGGATTACGAGCAGTACTTC. This gives the protein CASGDRDYEQYF.

The J gene is TRBJ1-4, the V gene TRBV4-3; D is perhaps TRBD1 (6 bases). The V end was cut by 0 bases, the J end by 7 bases, with 12 bases between. The CDR3 has 15 residues. Germline-derived CDR1 and CDR2 are LGHNA and YSLEER. CDR3 region: CASSQDRGWGEKLFF. The CDR3 DNA reads as TGCGCCAGCAGCCAAGACAGGGGCTGGGGTGAAAAACTGTTTTTT.

The chain carries TRBV7-2 and TRBJ2-7; 8 bases fit TRBD1. Looked up from germline, CDR1 is SGHTA and CDR2 is FQGNSA. The CDR3 has 16 residues. V trimming: 1 base; J trimming: 2 bases; junction bases outside the gene matches: 7. The CDR3 DNA sequence: TGTGCCAGCAGCTTAGATTCAGGGGGCCTCCCCTACGAGCAGTACTTC. Its translation: CASSLDSGGLPYEQYF.

The chain combines TRBV18 with TRBJ2-3; D unresolved. CDR3 length equals 12 residues. The ends were cut back, 5 bases at V and 2 bases at J, with 5 bases in the middle. Looked up from germline, CDR1 is KGHSH and CDR2 is LQKENI. The CDR3 DNA reads as TGTGCCAGCTCAGACCTCACAGATACGCAGTATTTT. Its translation: CASSDLTDTQYF.

The chain is built from TRBV5-4 and TRBJ2-5; D may be TRBD1 or TRBD2 (5 bases each). Germline assignment: CDR1 SGHNT and CDR2 YYREEE (reference sequence). There are 16 residues in the CDR3. Trimming removed 1 base at V and 5 bases at J, with 18 bases between. CDR3 DNA: TGTGCCAGCAGCTTGAGTGGCAGCAGGGAGTGGGAGACCCAGTACTTC. Translated: CASSLSGSREWETQYF.

CDR3 DNA sequence: TGTGCCAGCAGCTTATTTCCGGATTTAGCCAAAAACATTCAGTACTTC. Protein sequence: CASSLFPDLAKNIQYF. The V call is TRBV7-2, the J call TRBJ2-4; D is undetermined. V shed 2 bases and J shed 0 bases, with 11 bases lying between them. CDR1 is SGHTA, CDR2 FQGNSA, per germline. This CDR3 spans 16 amino acids.

The chain joins TRBV23-1 to TRBJ2-3; D is unresolved. TRBV23-1 counts as an open reading frame of uncertain function. The V end was cut by 1 base, the J end by 1 base, with 18 bases between. The CDR3 spans 18 residues. The CDR3, as DNA: TGCGCCAGCAGTCAATTAGGCTTTGTGGCCCCCCGCACAGATACGCAGTATTTT. Protein sequence: CASSQLGFVAPRTDTQYF.

The V call is TRBV14, the J call TRBJ1-6, with D hard to call. Germline CDR1 reads SGHDN; CDR2 reads FVKESK. The CDR3 contains 15 residues. With 0 bases removed from V and 7 bases from J, the gap between germline ends came to 10 bases. CDR3 coding DNA: TGTGCCAGCAGCCAAGAGGCCCTTGGGAATTCACCCCTCCACTTT. Translated, it gives CASSQEALGNSPLHF.

A single count supports this clone. This chain joins TRBV5-1 and TRBJ2-1; no clear D. CDR1 and CDR2 from the germline V gene are SGHRS and YFSETQ. The CDR3 spans 17 residues. Trimming took 4 bases from V and 1 from J, leaving 18 bases between them. The CDR3 protein is CASSTGLLRRSYNEQFF. For the CDR3, the DNA is TGCGCCAGCAGCACCGGTCTCCTGAGACGATCCTACAATGAGCAGTTCTTC.

This chain joins TRBV30 and TRBJ2-3; TRBD1 matches 9 bases. The CDR3 has 13 residues. CDR1 is GTSNPN and CDR2 is SVGIG in the germline V gene (reference sequence). V lost 4 bases to trimming and J lost 6 bases; unmatched junction nucleotides: 5. CDR3 sequence reads: CAWTGTGFDTQYF. As DNA, the CDR3 is TGTGCCTGGACCGGGACAGGGTTCGATACGCAGTATTTT.

In DNA form, the CDR3 reads TGTGCCAGTAGTAGATTGACTAGCGACAATGAGCAGTTCTTC. Its protein product is CASSRLTSDNEQFF. V gene TRBV19 combines with J gene TRBJ2-1, with 8 bases that match TRBD2. After removal of 4 bases from V and 5 bases from J, the junction contained 4 bases not matched to a gene. This CDR3 is built from 14 residues. The germline V gene has CDR1 LNHDA and CDR2 SQIVND (reference sequence).

The chain carries TRBV5-1 and TRBJ2-3, with D maybe TRBD2 (6 bases). V was pared by 4 bases and J by 0 bases, with 15 bases between. CDR1 and CDR2 (germline): SGHRS, YFSETQ. The CDR3 length is 16 residues. The CDR3 DNA reads TGCGCCAGCAGCCGGGAGCGGAGTGCTAGCACAGATACGCAGTATTTT. It codes for CASSRERSASTDTQYF. Together with reference TRBV5-1 and TRBJ2-3, the CDR3 gives the full variable domain: KAGVTQTPRYLIKTRGQQVTLSCSPISGHRSVSWYQQTPGQGLQFLFEYFSETQRNKGNFPGRFSGRQFSNSRSEMNVSTLELGDSALYLCASSRERSASTDTQYFGPGTRLTVL.

In this sample, this clone turned up once. In DNA form, the CDR3 reads TGTGCCAGCAGCTTATCGGCTAGCGCGAAAAACATTCAGTACTTC. This encodes CASSLSASAKNIQYF. This sequence joins TRBV7-2 and TRBJ2-4, with D possibly matching TRBD2 (6 bases). Deletions cut 2 bases from V and 4 bases from J, with 12 bases between. The CDR3 is made up of 15 amino acids. The germline V gene has CDR1 SGHTA and CDR2 FQGNSA.

The chain has TRBV29-1 and TRBJ2-7; TRBD1 aligns across 10 bases. This CDR3 region has 13 residues. Trimming cost V 5 bases and J 7 bases; bases outside gene matches: 8. Germline-derived CDR1 and CDR2 are SQVTM and ANQGSEA. The CDR3 coding sequence is TGCAGCGTTTCCGGGACAGGGGCGGGTGAGCAGTACTTC. Its translation: CSVSGTGAGEQYF.

This clone appeared once. The chain combines TRBV7-3 with TRBJ2-2; D not resolved. This CDR3 is built from 14 residues. The germline V and J ends were trimmed by 2 bases and 0 bases, with 4 bases remaining between them. Germline CDR1 SGHTA, CDR2 FQGTGA. The CDR3 DNA reads as TGTGCCAGCAGCTTACAAGCGAACACCGGGGAGCTGTTTTTT. The encoded protein is CASSLQANTGELFF. The full variable domain, rest sourced from reference TRBV7-3 and TRBJ2-2, is GAGVSQTPSNKVTEKGKYVELRCDPISGHTALYWYRQSLGQGPEFLIYFQGTGAADDSGLPNDRFFAVRPEGSVSTLKIQRTERGDSAVYLCASSLQANTGELFFGEGSRLTVL.

In DNA form, the CDR3 reads TGTGCCAGTGCCCGACAGGGGACAGCTAACGGCTACACCTTC. Encoded protein: CASARQGTANGYTF. The chain carries TRBV19 and TRBJ1-2, with 8 bases identical to TRBD1. With V trimmed by 8 bases and J by 8 bases, 13 bases remained unmatched. The germline CDR1 and CDR2 sequences are LNHDA and SQIVND (reference sequence). The CDR3 length is 14 residues. The full variable domain, completed using reference TRBV19 and TRBJ1-2, is DGGITQSPKYLFRKEGQNVTLSCEQNLNHDAMYWYRQDPGQGLRLIYYSQIVNDFQKGDIAEGYSVSREKKESFPLTVTSAQKNPTAFYLCASARQGTANGYTFGSGTRLTVV.

The chain uses TRBV7-8 and TRBJ1-5, with D possibly being TRBD1 (5 bases). The V and J ends lost 1 base and 6 bases respectively, with 13 bases between them. This CDR3 region has 15 residues. The V gene's germline CDR1 is SGHVS and CDR2 FQNEAQ. Here the CDR3 DNA reads TGTGCCAGCAGCTTAGGGGCCACAGGAGGTCAGCCCCAGCATTTT. Amino acid sequence: CASSLGATGGQPQHF. The variable domain in full, completed from reference TRBV7-8 and TRBJ1-5, reads GAGVSQSPRYKVAKRGQDVALRCDPISGHVSLFWYQQALGQGPEFLTYFQNEAQLDKSGLPSDRFFAERPEGSVSTLKIQRTQQEDSAVYLCASSLGATGGQPQHFGDGTRLSIL.

V usage is TRBV19 and J usage is TRBJ2-2, with 10 nucleotides matching TRBD2. The V gene's germline CDR1 is LNHDA and CDR2 SQIVND (reference sequence). V lost 5 bases, J lost 6 bases, and 6 bases stayed unmatched. The CDR3 consists of 15 residues. The CDR3 DNA reads TGTGCCAGTAGTTCAAGCGGGAGGGCCGCCGGGGAGCTGTTTTTT. Amino acids: CASSSSGRAAGELFF.

Here the CDR3 reads CASSIRASGRNEQFF. CDR3 nucleotide sequence: TGTGCCAGTAGTATCAGGGCTAGCGGGAGAAATGAGCAGTTCTTC. The chain carries TRBV19 and TRBJ2-1; 10 bases are a match to TRBD2. The CDR3 is made up of 15 amino acids. With 3 bases clipped from V and 7 bases from J, the junction kept 6 bases outside the gene matches. The V gene's germline CDR1 is LNHDA and CDR2 SQIVND (reference sequence). Together with reference TRBV19 and TRBJ2-1, the CDR3 gives the full variable domain: DGGITQSPKYLFRKEGQNVTLSCEQNLNHDAMYWYRQDPGQGLRLIYYSQIVNDFQKGDIAEGYSVSREKKESFPLTVTSAQKNPTAFYLCASSIRASGRNEQFFGPGTRLTVL.

The gene calls are TRBV27 and TRBJ2-7; 11 nucleotides line up with TRBD2. The CDR3 is 15 amino acids. Germline trimming cut 3 bases from V and 5 bases from J; bases unmatched to any gene: 6. Germline CDR1 reads MNHEY; CDR2 reads SMNVEV (reference sequence). Written as DNA, the CDR3 is TGTGCCAGCAGTTTCCCGGGACTAGCGGCCCACGAGCAGTACTTC. Translation: CASSFPGLAAHEQYF.

This sequence joins TRBV4-1 and TRBJ2-7; 10 bases align to TRBD2. The CDR3 is 14 residues long. Germline CDR1 is MGHRA and CDR2 is YSYEKL. J lost 7 bases, V lost 7 bases, and 10 bases had no gene match. Here the CDR3 reads CASMGLAGVGEQYF. The CDR3 region has the DNA TGCGCCAGCATGGGGCTAGCGGGAGTGGGGGAGCAGTACTTC.